This record looks at one T cell receptor (beta chain) sequence and its context. Its specific antigen is unknown. Base qualities are missing; no much larger clone stands one base away. This sample was included in a study of T cells after yellow fever vaccination (dated by TCRdb to about 2019). In the study overall: The SMART-Seq v4 Ultra Low Input RNA kit was used to prepare libraries from fractions with low cell numbers. To track T-cell clones before and after primary and booster YFV17D yellow fever vaccination, bulk TCR alpha and beta repertoires were sequenced longitudinally. Two healthy male donors, one aged 18 to 30 and one aged 30 to 40 years, made up the cohort. Bulk PBMC replicates and cell subsets were isolated from blood drawn at multiple timepoints before and after both primary and secondary immunization.

Paper-wide results and their limitations: A small fraction of clonotypes appeared in both the CD4 and CD8 compartments, likely as a result of convergent recombination. FACS-sorted repertoires could contain abundant contaminating clonotypes from the bulk population, so computational filtering was required. The secondary T-cell response was weaker than the primary response but faster, peaking on day 5 instead of day 15. After the booster, most clones that had expanded after primary vaccination were detected again (around 97% of CD4 and more than 85% of CD8), suggesting broad maintenance of memory. Only a couple of donors were included in the study, so the extent to which the findings can be generalized is limited.

Interpreted using the paper, the treatment or condition label stands for: live attenuated yellow fever vaccine strain. PBMCs were isolated from peripheral blood using a standard Ficoll-Paque protocol. Dynabeads CD4 and CD8 positive selection kits were used to isolate CD4 and CD8 T-cell fractions. TriZol was used to extract RNA from bulk PBMCs, CD4 and CD8 fractions, and dextramer-positive and dextramer-negative fractions. TCR cDNA was synthesized by 5'RACE template switching, which introduced a universal primer site and unique molecular identifiers. cDNA synthesis was primed from both the TCR alpha and TCR beta constant segments. Libraries were amplified in two PCR steps, with sample barcodes and sequencing adapters added in the second step. Libraries were sequenced on Illumina HiSeq 2500 (2x100 bp) or NovaSeq (2x150 bp). In the original analysis: MIGEC handled demultiplexing of reads and collapsing into UMI consensus sequences, while MiXCR performed V(D)J alignment. Clonotypes responding to the vaccine were identified with edgeR on replicate PBMC samples, with the criteria of FDR below 0.01 and a log2 fold change above 5 up to day 15. Bulk clonotypes were assigned CD4 or CD8 identity according to which sequenced CD4 or CD8 repertoire held them at higher abundance. TCRdb reworked the public reads: Q25 trimming with fastp, MiXCR clone assembly, productive beta chains retained. One record per CDR3 amino acid sequence lists the most common genes and DNA. The V and J calls follow TCRdb's processing rather than the paper's. For this sample the table gives about 50,000 distinct CDR3 sequences, of which approximately 7% were detected only once. The top ten clones comprise roughly 40% of the sample.

The germline V gene (reference sequence) provides CDR1 DFQATT and CDR2 SNEGSKA. Trimming removed 6 bases from V and 9 bases from J, leaving 15 bases between the germline ends. The cysteine opens and the phenylalanine closes a CDR3 of 13 amino acids. Only the CDR3 portion is preserved as DNA: 39 bases, with reading frame beginning at the first base. The clonotype originates from a man aged 18-30 years who received the YFV17D yellow fever vaccine. The chain is encoded by TRBV20-1 joined to TRBJ1-6; no D gene can be assigned with confidence. The sample here was CD8+ T cells sorted from PBMCs, taken on the day of the first yellow fever vaccination. The bases read TGCAGTGCGAATCCGGGCTGGGGTTCACCCCTCCACTTT. Translated, it reads CSANPGWGSPLHF.